This record looks at one TCR beta chain sequence and its context. Its antigen is still unknown. The data derive from a study of radiation and T cells in renal cell carcinoma. The CDR3 loop spans 12 amino acids. The V gene's germline CDR1 is MNHEY and CDR2 SVGAGI. The germline V and J ends were trimmed by 6 bases and 8 bases, with 13 bases remaining between them. Assay used: immunoSEQ multiplex PCR; TCRdb lists only in-frame clones, some missing. The data hold more than 15,000 clones, with about three fifths observed a single time. General observations from the study: Intratumoral heterogeneity was not captured in these approximately 1 g regions. Irradiated tumors had higher TCR clonality than control tumors. Dominant CDR3 motifs occupied more repertoire in irradiated than control tumors.

Documented treatment: treatment-naive control, cytoreductive nephrectomy. Control samples are tumors resected by cytoreductive nephrectomy without prior radiation. The chain employs TRBV6-5 and TRBJ1-1; D is uncertain. This clonotype was sampled from a man in his forties or fifties with renal cell carcinoma. The material was tumor tissue, obtained from a patient whose treatment was nephrectomy without radiotherapy. DNA of the CDR3: TGTGCCAGCAGCCCCAAACCAGGAGAAGCTTTCTTT. Translated, it gives CASSPKPGEAFF.